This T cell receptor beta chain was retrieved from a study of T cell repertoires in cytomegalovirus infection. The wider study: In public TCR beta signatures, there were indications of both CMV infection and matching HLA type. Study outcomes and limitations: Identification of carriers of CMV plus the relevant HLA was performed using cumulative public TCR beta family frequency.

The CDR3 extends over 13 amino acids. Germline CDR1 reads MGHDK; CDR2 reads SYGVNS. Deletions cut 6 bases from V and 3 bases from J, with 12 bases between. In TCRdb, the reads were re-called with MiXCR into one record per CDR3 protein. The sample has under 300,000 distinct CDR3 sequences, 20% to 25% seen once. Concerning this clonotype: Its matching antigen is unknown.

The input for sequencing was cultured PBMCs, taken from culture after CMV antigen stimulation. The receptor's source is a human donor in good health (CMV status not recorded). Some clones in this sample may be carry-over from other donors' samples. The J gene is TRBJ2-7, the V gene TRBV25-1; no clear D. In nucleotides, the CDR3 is TGTGCCAGCAGCCGATCTAGAGGCTACGAGCAGTACTTC. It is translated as CASSRSRGYEQYF.